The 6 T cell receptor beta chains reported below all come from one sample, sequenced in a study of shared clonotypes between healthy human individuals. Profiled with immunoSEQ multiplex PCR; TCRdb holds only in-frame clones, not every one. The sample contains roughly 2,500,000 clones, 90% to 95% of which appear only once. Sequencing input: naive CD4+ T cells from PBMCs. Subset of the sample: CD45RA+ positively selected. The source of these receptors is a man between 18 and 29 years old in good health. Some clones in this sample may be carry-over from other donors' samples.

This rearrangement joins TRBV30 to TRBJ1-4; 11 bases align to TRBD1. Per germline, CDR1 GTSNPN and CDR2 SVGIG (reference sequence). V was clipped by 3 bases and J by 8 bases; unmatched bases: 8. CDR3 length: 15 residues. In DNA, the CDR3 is TGTGCCTGGAGAGGACAGGGGGCGATTCAGGAAAAACTGTTTTTT. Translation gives CAWRGQGAIQEKLFF.

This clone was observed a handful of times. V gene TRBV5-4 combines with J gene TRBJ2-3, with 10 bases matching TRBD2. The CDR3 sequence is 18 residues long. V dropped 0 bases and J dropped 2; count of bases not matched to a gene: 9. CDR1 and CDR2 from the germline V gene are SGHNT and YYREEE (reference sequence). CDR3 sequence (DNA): TGTGCCAGCAGCTTGGGTCTAGCGGGAGTGCTCAACACAGATACGCAGTATTTT. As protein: CASSLGLAGVLNTDTQYF. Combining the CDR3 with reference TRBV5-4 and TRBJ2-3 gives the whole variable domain ETGVTQSPTHLIKTRGQQVTLRCSSQSGHNTVSWYQQALGQGPQFIFQYYREEENGRGNFPPRFSGLQFPNYSSELNVNALELDDSALYLCASSLGLAGVLNTDTQYFGPGTRLTVL.

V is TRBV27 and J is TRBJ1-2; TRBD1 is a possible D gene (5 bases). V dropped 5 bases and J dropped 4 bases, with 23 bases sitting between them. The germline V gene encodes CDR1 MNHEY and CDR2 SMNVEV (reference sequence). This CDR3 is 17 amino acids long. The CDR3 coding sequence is TGTGCCAGCAGTCCTAGGCCCGACAGCCCCCTCCCCTATGGCTACACCTTC. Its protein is CASSPRPDSPLPYGYTF.

The CDR3 region is CASSARQASSGNTIYF. In DNA form, the CDR3 reads TGTGCCAGCAGTGCCAGACAGGCGAGCTCTGGAAACACCATATATTTT. J is TRBJ1-3 and V is TRBV6-1; the D gene is possibly TRBD1 (6 bases). The CDR3 loop spans 16 amino acids. V gave up 4 bases and J gave up 0 bases, with 13 bases separating them. Per the germline V gene, CDR1 is MNHNS and CDR2 is SASEGT.

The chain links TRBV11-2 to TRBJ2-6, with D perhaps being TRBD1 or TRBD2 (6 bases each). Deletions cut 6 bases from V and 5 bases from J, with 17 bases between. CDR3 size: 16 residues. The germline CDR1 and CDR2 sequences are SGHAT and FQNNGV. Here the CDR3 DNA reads TGTGCCAGCAGGCGGCTGGGGGGCGTTAGGGCCAACGTCCTGACTTTC. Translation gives CASRRLGGVRANVLTF.

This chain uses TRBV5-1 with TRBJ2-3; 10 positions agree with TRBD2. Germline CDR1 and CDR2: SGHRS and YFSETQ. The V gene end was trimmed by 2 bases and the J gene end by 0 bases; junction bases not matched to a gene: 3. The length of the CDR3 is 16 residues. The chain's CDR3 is CASSFGLADSTDTQYF. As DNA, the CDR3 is TGCGCCAGCAGCTTTGGACTAGCGGATAGCACAGATACGCAGTATTTT.